This T cell receptor beta chain stems from a study of tumor-infiltrating lymphocytes in primary liver carcinoma. Study summary: T1-T3 N0M0 was the stage of the tumors, which were about 4.2 to 11 cm across.

For each extraction, RNA and DNA were obtained together from about 21-30 mg of unsorted bulk tissue. Primary liver carcinoma, confirmed by histopathology, was surgically resected. TCR beta cDNA was prepared out of roughly 450 ng total RNA by means of a constant-region primer. Slightly modified ARM-PCR served as the procedure for the TCR beta libraries. These libraries came from three rounds of nested multiplex PCR. Investigators reported that the first two PCR rounds, at roughly 10 cycles each, used TRBV1-TRBV30 forward primers with a C-beta reverse primer. TCRdb redid the calling of the multiplex PCR reads with MiXCR, one entry per CDR3 protein. The sample gives about 120,000 distinct CDR3 sequences, 65% to 75% of which show up once; 8.1% is in the top ten. V lost 6 bases and J 3 bases, leaving 9 bases between the germline ends. CDR3 length: 12 residues.

This TCR derives from an older woman with primary liver carcinoma and hepatitis B virus infection. Sequenced material: tumor-adjacent normal liver tissue. This chain joins TRBV12-3 or TRBV12-4 and TRBJ2-7; no firm D call. CDR3 residues: CASSFNNYEQYF. The CDR3 nucleotides read TGTGCCAGCAGCTTCAACAACTACGAGCAGTACTTC.